The 10 T cell receptor beta chains listed next were all sequenced from one sample in a study of cytomegalovirus exposure and HLA in healthy donors. In the PCR, 60 Vbeta and 13 Jbeta primers were used. The method was immunoSEQ multiplex PCR; TCRdb's version includes in-frame clones alone and lacks a portion of them. The sample holds under 250,000 clones, 70% to 85% seen once. Material for sequencing was PBMCs. The receptors come from a male donor in good health and CMV-seronegative.

A single count supports this clone. The gene calls are TRBV7-9 and TRBJ2-3; D may be TRBD2 (5 bases). V lost 5 bases and J 2 bases, leaving 11 bases between the germline ends. The germline gives CDR1 SEHNR, CDR2 FQNEAQ (reference sequence). The CDR3 is 14 residues long. The CDR3 is CASSTSGYTDTQYF. CDR3 coding DNA: TGTGCCAGCAGCACAAGCGGATACACAGATACGCAGTATTTT. The whole variable domain, remainder taken from reference TRBV7-9 and TRBJ2-3, is DTGVSQNPRHKITKRGQNVTFRCDPISEHNRLYWYRQTLGQGPEFLTYFQNEAQLEKSRLLSDRFSAERPKGSFSTLEIQRTEQGDSAMYLCASSTSGYTDTQYFGPGTRLTVL.

CDR3 nucleotides: TGCGCCAGCAGCCGGTCAGTAGCTAGCGGCTTCACAGATACGCAGTATTTT. It is translated as CASSRSVASGFTDTQYF. The rearrangement links TRBV5-1 to TRBJ2-3, with 7 bases identical to TRBD2. CDR1 is SGHRS and CDR2 is YFSETQ in the germline V gene. Trimming took 4 bases from V and 2 from J; bases not matched to a gene: 13. This CDR3 region has 17 residues.

V is TRBV5-8 and J is TRBJ2-7; 7 bases line up with TRBD1. Trimming removed 0 bases from V and 6 bases from J; junction bases left unmatched: 3. CDR1 is SGHTS and CDR2 is YDEGEE in the germline V gene. This CDR3 region has 13 residues. CDR3 in DNA: TGTGCCAGCAGCTTGGGACAGGGTGGCGAGCAGTACTTC. Amino acid sequence: CASSLGQGGEQYF.

The rearrangement uses TRBV5-1 and TRBJ2-3, with TRBD2 matching over 10 bases. The V segment lost 4 bases and the J segment 6 bases; nucleotides outside the gene matches: 11. The CDR3 loop spans 16 amino acids. Germline CDR1 and CDR2: SGHRS and YFSETQ. The CDR3 region has the DNA TGCGCCAGCAGCCTTAGCGGGAGGACAGATATTGATACGCAGTATTTT. Amino acid sequence: CASSLSGRTDIDTQYF.

The rearrangement links TRBV14 to TRBJ2-3; 10 positions match TRBD2. Unmatched junction bases numbered 4, after V lost 4 bases and J lost 3 bases. This CDR3 has 15 amino acids. Germline assignment: CDR1 SGHDN and CDR2 FVKESK. The CDR3 bases are TGTGCCAGCAGCCTCTCTAGCGGGAGTACAGATACGCAGTATTTT. Encoded protein: CASSLSSGSTDTQYF.

V gene TRBV29-1 combines with J gene TRBJ2-7; TRBD2 might be the D (5 bases). Trimming pared 5 bases from V and 2 bases from J, leaving 10 bases between. The CDR3 is 12 amino acids. Germline CDR1 and CDR2: SQVTM and ANQGSEA. The CDR3 DNA sequence: TGCAGCGTTCCGACTACAACCTACGAGCAGTACTTC. Residues: CSVPTTTYEQYF.

CDR3 in DNA: TGCGCCAGCAGCGATGCGCCAGGGGGTTTGTACGAGCAGTACTTC. This gives the protein CASSDAPGGLYEQYF. The V and J genes are TRBV5-1 and TRBJ2-7, with 7 bases identical to TRBD1. Trimming removed 4 bases from V and 4 bases from J; junction bases left unmatched: 11. The CDR3 is 15 residues long. Germline CDR1 is SGHRS and CDR2 is YFSETQ.

This clone was counted once. The J gene is TRBJ2-2, the V gene TRBV11-3; D call uncertain. Germline CDR1 reads SGHNT; CDR2 reads YENEEA. V was cut by 3 bases and J by 0 bases, with 5 bases left in between. The CDR3 is 14 residues long. The CDR3 is CASSLYSNTGELFF. The CDR3 bases are TGTGCCAGCAGCTTGTATTCGAACACCGGGGAGCTGTTTTTT.

This sequence joins TRBV19 and TRBJ2-6, with TRBD2 as a possible D gene (7 bases). V shed 7 bases and J shed 4 bases, with 17 bases lying between them. The germline gives CDR1 LNHDA, CDR2 SQIVND (reference sequence). The CDR3 covers 16 residues. CDR3 coding DNA: TGTGCCAGTACTCACTCTCGGGGGGCCGGGGCCAACGTCCTGACTTTC. Protein product: CASTHSRGAGANVLTF.

The chain is built from TRBV27 and TRBJ2-7; the match to TRBD1 covers 7 bases. Germline trimming cut 6 bases from V and 6 bases from J; bases unmatched to any gene: 11. The germline CDR1 and CDR2 sequences are MNHEY and SMNVEV (reference sequence). The CDR3 length is 14 residues. In DNA form, the CDR3 reads TGTGCCAGCAGCCGGGACAGCGCTTTCGGCGAGCAGTACTTC. As protein: CASSRDSAFGEQYF.